This T cell receptor beta chain was documented in a study of Graves' ophthalmopathy and Graves' hyperthyroidism. The study, taken as a whole, reports: Thyroid clonotypes that were expanded above 0.001 frequency mostly also appeared in blood.

V lost 5 bases, J lost 4 bases, and 7 bases stayed unmatched. The CDR3 covers 15 residues. The germline V gene encodes CDR1 MDHEN and CDR2 SYDVKM. Being free of ophthalmopathy for 18 months of follow-up defined stable hyperthyroidism. The study recruited hyperthyroidism patients aged 18 to 65 who were newly diagnosed, under 2 months' duration. A roughly 10 ml volume of fresh peripheral blood provided the PBMCs. The table lists this clonotype with many counts. Its antigen is not identified. TCR beta CDR3 regions were amplified from RNA transcripts. RT-PCR with HTBI primers came first, then second-round multiplex PCR. TCRdb itself ran the multiplex PCR reads through MiXCR, one entry per CDR3 protein. This sample has roughly 610,000 distinct CDR3 sequences; around a fifth occur once, and the top ten carry roughly 6.9%.

This clonotype was sampled from a woman under 30 with stable Graves' hyperthyroidism. Some clones in this sample may be carry-over from other donors' samples. The chain is built from TRBV28 and TRBJ1-5; 8 positions match TRBD1. Material for sequencing was peripheral blood. CDR3 protein: CASSGSTGGNQPQHF. The CDR3 DNA reads TGTGCCAGCAGTGGATCCACAGGGGGAAATCAGCCCCAGCATTTT. Filled out from reference TRBV28 and TRBJ1-5, the complete variable domain reads DVKVTQSSRYLVKRTGEKVFLECVQDMDHENMFWYRQDPGLGLRLIYFSYDVKMKEKGDIPEGYSVSREKKERFSLILESASTNQTSMYLCASSGSTGGNQPQHFGDGTRLSIL.